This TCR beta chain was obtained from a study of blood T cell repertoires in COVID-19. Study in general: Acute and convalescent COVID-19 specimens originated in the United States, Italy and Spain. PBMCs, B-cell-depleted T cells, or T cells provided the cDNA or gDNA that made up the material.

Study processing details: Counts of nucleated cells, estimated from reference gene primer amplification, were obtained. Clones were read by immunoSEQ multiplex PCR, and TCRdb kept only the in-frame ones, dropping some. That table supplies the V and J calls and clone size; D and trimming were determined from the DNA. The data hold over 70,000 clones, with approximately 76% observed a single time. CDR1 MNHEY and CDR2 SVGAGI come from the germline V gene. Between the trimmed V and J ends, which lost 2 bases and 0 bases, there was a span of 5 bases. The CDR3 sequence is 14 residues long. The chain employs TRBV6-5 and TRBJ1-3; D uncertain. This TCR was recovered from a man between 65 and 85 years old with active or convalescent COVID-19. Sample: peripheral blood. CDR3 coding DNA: TGTGCCAGCAGTTACCAGGACTCTGGAAACACCATATATTTT. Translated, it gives CASSYQDSGNTIYF.